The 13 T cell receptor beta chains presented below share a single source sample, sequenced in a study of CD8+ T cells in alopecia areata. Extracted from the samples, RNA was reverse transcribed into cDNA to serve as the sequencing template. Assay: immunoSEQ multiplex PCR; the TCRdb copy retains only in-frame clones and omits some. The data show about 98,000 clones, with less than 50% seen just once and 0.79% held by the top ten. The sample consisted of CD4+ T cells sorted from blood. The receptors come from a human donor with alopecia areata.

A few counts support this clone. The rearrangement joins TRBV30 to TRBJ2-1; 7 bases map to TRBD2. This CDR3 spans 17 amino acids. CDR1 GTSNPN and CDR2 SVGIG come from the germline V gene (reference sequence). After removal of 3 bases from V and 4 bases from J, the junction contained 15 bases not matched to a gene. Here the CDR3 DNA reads TGTGCCTGGAGCCCTGTAAGCGGGCTAGCGGCATACAATGAGCAGTTCTTC. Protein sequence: CAWSPVSGLAAYNEQFF.

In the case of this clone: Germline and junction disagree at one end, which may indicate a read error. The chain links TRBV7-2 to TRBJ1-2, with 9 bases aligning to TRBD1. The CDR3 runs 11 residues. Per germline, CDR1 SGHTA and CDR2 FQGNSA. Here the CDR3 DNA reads TGTGCCAGCAGCTTGGAAGGACAGGGGCCATTC. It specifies CASSLEGQGPF.

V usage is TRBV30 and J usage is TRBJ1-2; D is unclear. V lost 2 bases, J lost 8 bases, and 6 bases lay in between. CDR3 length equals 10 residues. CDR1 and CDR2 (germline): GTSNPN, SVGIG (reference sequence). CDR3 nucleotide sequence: TGTGCCTGGAGTAACGGAGGCTACACCTTC. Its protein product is CAWSNGGYTF. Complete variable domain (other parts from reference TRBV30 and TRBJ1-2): SQTIHQWPATLVQPVGSPLSLECTVEGTSNPNLYWYRQAAGRGLQLLFYSVGIGQISSEVPQNLSASRPQDRQFILSSKKLLLSDSGFYLCAWSNGGYTFGSGTRLTVV.

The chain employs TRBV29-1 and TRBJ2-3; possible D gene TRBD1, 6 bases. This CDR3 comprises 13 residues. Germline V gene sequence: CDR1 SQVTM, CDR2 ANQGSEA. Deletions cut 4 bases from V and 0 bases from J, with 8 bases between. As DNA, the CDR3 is TGCAGCGTTGGGGACACTAGCACAGATACGCAGTATTTT. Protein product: CSVGDTSTDTQYF.

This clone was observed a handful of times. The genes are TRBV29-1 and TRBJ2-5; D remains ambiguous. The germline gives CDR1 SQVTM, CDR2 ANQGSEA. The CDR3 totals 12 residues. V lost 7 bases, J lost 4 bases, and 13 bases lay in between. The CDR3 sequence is CSARSTAETQYF. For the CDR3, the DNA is TGCAGCGCCCGATCTACCGCAGAGACCCAGTACTTC.

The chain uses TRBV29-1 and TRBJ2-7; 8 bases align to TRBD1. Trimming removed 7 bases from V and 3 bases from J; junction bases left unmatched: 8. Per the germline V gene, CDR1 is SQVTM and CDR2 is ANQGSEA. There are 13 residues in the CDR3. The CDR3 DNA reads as TGCAGCGCTCTCGACAGGGGACGCTACGAGCAGTACTTC. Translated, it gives CSALDRGRYEQYF.

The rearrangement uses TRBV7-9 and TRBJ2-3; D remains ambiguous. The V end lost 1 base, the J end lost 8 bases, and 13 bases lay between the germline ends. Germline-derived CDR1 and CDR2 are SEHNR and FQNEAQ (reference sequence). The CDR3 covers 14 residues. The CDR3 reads CASSLDPTALTQYF. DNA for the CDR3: TGTGCCAGCAGCTTAGACCCTACGGCCCTTACGCAGTATTTT.

CDR3 sequence (DNA): TGTGCCTGGAGTGTAGGGGCACTCACCGGGGAGCTGTTTTTT. The encoded protein is CAWSVGALTGELFF. This chain links TRBV30 with TRBJ2-2, with TRBD1 as a possible D gene (5 bases). The CDR3 totals 14 residues. V was shortened by 0 bases and J by 4 bases, with 9 bases between the two germline ends. Germline V gene sequence: CDR1 GTSNPN, CDR2 SVGIG (reference sequence).

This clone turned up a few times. In DNA form, the CDR3 reads TGTGCCAGCAGCTTGAACACTGAAGCTTTCTTT. It translates to CASSLNTEAFF. This chain connects TRBV5-6 to TRBJ1-1; no clear D. The germline V gene encodes CDR1 SGHDT and CDR2 YYEEEE. This CDR3 contains 11 residues. Trimming removed 1 base at V and 2 bases at J, with 0 bases between. The full variable domain, its missing parts supplied by reference TRBV5-6 and TRBJ1-1, is DAGVTQSPTHLIKTRGQQVTLRCSPKSGHDTVSWYQQALGQGPQFIFQYYEEEERQRGNFPDRFSGHQFPNYSSELNVNALLLGDSALYLCASSLNTEAFFGQGTRLTVV.

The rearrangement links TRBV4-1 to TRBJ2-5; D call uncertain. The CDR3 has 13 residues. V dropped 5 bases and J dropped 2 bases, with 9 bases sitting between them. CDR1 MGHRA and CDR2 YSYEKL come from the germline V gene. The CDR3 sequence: CASSKNLQETQYF. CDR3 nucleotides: TGCGCCAGCAGCAAGAACCTACAAGAGACCCAGTACTTC.

The CDR3, as DNA: TGCGCCAGCAGCTCGCCCGACGCCGCAGATACGCAGTATTTT. Amino acid sequence: CASSSPDAADTQYF. This rearrangement joins TRBV5-1 to TRBJ2-3; no clear D gene. CDR3 length equals 14 residues. Germline CDR1 SGHRS, CDR2 YFSETQ. The germline V and J ends were trimmed by 3 bases and 4 bases, with 12 bases remaining between them.

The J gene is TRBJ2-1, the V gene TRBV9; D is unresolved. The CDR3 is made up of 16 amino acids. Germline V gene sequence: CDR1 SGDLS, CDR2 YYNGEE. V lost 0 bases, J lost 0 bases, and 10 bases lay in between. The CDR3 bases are TGTGCCAGCAGCGTAGGTTTCTCTGACTCCTACAATGAGCAGTTCTTC. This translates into CASSVGFSDSYNEQFF.

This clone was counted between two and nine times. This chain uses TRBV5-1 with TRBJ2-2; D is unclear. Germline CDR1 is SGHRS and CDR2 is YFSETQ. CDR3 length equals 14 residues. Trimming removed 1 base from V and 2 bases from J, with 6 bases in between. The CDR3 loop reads CASSLNGNTGELFF. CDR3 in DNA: TGCGCCAGCAGCTTGAATGGAAACACCGGGGAGCTGTTTTTT.